This T cell receptor beta chain was observed in a study of regulatory dendritic cells for organ transplantation (dated by TCRdb to 2016 to 2017). For the study in its entirety: To make regulatory dendritic cells, monocytes were cultured with vitamin D3 on days 0 and 4 and with IL-10 on day 4. On day 6, LPS was added to the DC cultures to test how the DCs responded to a strong maturation-inducing agent. TCRbeta repertoires were sequenced from sorted naive and memory CD4+ and CD8+ T cells before and after allostimulation with regulatory or mature dendritic cells. General study outcomes and caveats: Of the resting subsets, the one holding the most alloreactive TCR clonotypes was memory CD8+ T cells. In both subjects, allostimulation led to expansion of memory CD8+ clones, though the expansion induced by regulatory dendritic cells appeared to be more limited than that induced by mature dendritic cells. The authors pointed out considerable heterogeneity between individuals in the alloreactive memory CD8+ T cell pool, and only a couple of subjects were sequenced. Naive CD4+ and CD8+ T cells showed highly diverse repertoires, whereas memory cells were less diverse and memory CD8+ cells were the most oligoclonal.

In the case of this clone: Its binding antigen is unknown. Base qualities are not recorded, but no much larger clone differs from it by a single base.

A multiplexed two-step PCR with Vbeta-specific forward primers and Jbeta-specific reverse primers was used to amplify the TCRbeta CDR3 regions. Through the immunoSEQ service, TCRbeta libraries were sequenced on an Illumina instrument. The source study handled its data this way. IMGT annotation was used to assign V, D and J genes, and synthetic CDR3 analogues were used to correct counts for multiplex PCR bias. In the immunoSEQ Analyzer, repertoire clonality was calculated as one minus normalized Shannon entropy. Whether a clone counted as expanded was decided by Fisher's exact test with Benjamini-Hochberg false discovery rate control and a two-tailed cutoff of P<0.01. TCRdb re-hosts the immuneACCESS table, in-frame sequences only. Its copies lack some clones; in the studies checked, an unresolved V gene accounts for under half of them, and the cause for the rest is not known. V and J calls plus clone size are reproduced from that table; the DNA served to infer D and trimming. The sample table shows thousands of clones, and 45% to 75% are seen once. The ten top clones hold 20% to 25% of the sample.

Sorted T cell subsets were CFSE-labeled and co-cultured for around 5 days with allogeneic regulatory or mature dendritic cells at a 1:10 DC:T ratio. FACS was used to sort naive T cells as CD45RA+ cells and memory T cells as CD45RO+ CD4+ or CD8+ cells. T cells for TCR sequencing came from a couple of healthy control subjects. The Qiagen DNeasy Blood & Tissue Kit was used to extract genomic DNA. CDR1 and CDR2, per the germline V gene, are SGDLS and YYNGEE. Between the V and J ends, shortened by 3 bases and 3 bases respectively, the junction contains 10 bases. From cysteine to phenylalanine, the CDR3 is 13 amino acids long. Here the CDR3 DNA is all that survives: 39 bases in frame from base 1.

This receptor chain uses TRBV9 and TRBJ2-7; TRBD2 is possibly the D segment (6 matching bases). The specimen sequenced was memory CD8+ T cells from blood cultured with dendritic cells. What the cell subset or site label conveys for this sample: CD45RO+ memory T cells. The TCR sequence derives from a human donor in good health. The sequence in DNA is TGTGCCAGCAGCGGGGACTCCGACTACGAGCAGTACTTC. This sequence encodes CASSGDSDYEQYF.